This T cell receptor beta chain was recovered during a study of lymphopenia after photon versus proton radiotherapy. The CDR3 is made up of 14 amino acids. CDR1 PRHDT and CDR2 FYEKMQ come from the germline V gene (reference sequence). V was trimmed by 3 bases and J by 4 bases, leaving 10 bases between them. Details on this clone: Its antigen is as yet unknown.

Regarding the study as a whole: After lymphocyte nadir, photon-treated repertoires showed oligoclonal expansion, especially CD8+ Temra. Relative stability marked proton patients; photon patients lost diversity and naive cells.

Assay: immunoSEQ multiplex PCR; the TCRdb copy retains only in-frame clones and omits some. The sample holds 35,000 to 50,000 clones, about 80% seen once. This receptor was obtained from a woman in her 70s with pancreatic cancer. The chain joins TRBV13 to TRBJ1-3; weak D call: TRBD1 (6 bases). The sequencing used peripheral blood, collected from a patient treated with proton-based radiotherapy. The CDR3 DNA sequence: TGTGCCAGCAGCTTCAACAGGGACGGAAACACCATATATTTT. This encodes CASSFNRDGNTIYF. The whole variable domain, remainder taken from reference TRBV13 and TRBJ1-3, is AAGVIQSPRHLIKEKRETATLKCYPIPRHDTVYWYQQGPGQDPQFLISFYEKMQSDKGSIPDRFSAQQFSDYHSELNMSSLELGDSALYFCASSFNRDGNTIYFGEGSWLTVV.